Reported below is one TCR beta chain. This clone appeared a few times. The antigen this receptor binds is unknown. Nothing much larger sits one base from this clone, and base qualities are not available. The library was prepared using the immunoSEQ multiplex PCR assay. Survey resolution was applied, with two replicates of approximately 200 ng each being run for a total of about 400 ng of DNA per sample. Using multiplex PCR primers aimed at V and J genes, the hsTCRB kit picked up rearranged TCRB sequences in genomic DNA. The first PCR used the QIAGEN Multiplex PCR Kit for 25 to 35 cycles to amplify the CDR3 region. A second PCR of 7 to 8 cycles attached sample barcodes and Illumina adapters to each replicate. A QuantStudio 6 together with the KAPA library quantification kit was used to quantify the pooled libraries. About 15 pM of pooled libraries was sequenced on an Illumina MiSeq using 156-cycle single-end reads plus a 15-cycle index read. In the paper's pipeline: VDJdb annotation flagged approximately 1.8% of 168,753 unique clonotypes as previously reported viral-epitope-specific. The immunoSEQ Data Assistant and immunoSEQ Analyzer converted raw reads into normalized, annotated TCRB repertoires. Clonotypes were analyzed with the immunarch R package version 0.6.5 and BioAnalyzer. Richness was estimated after downsampling every repertoire to the clone count of the smallest repertoire. Clonotypes were classified as expanded, contracted or novel by Fisher's exact tests, with novel defined as zero frequency before treatment. GLIPH2 clustered significantly changed CDR3 beta sequences using simulation_depth=1000 and kmer_min_depth=3, excluding CDR3s shorter than five residues. The source is immuneACCESS, and TCRdb retained only in-frame sequences with V and J called. Part of the clones is not carried over; for the studies checked, unresolved V genes explain less than half of this, and the remainder is unexplained. That table furnishes V, J and clone size, whereas the DNA furnished D and trimming. This sample gives around 5,000 clones in total; 75% to 85% of them show up just once. The ten largest clones add up to 15% to 20% of the sample.

This record belongs to a study of hypomethylating agent response in myelodysplastic syndrome (dated by TCRdb to about 2021). Study-level background: Patients were treated with the hypomethylating agents azacitidine (8 of 11) or decitabine (3 of 11). Four or five patients did not respond, whereas about 6 responded with either complete response or hematologic improvement. Response was defined as complete response or hematologic improvement, and patients who met neither criterion were classified as non-responders. The cohort was composed of 9 or 10 male and a couple of female myelodysplastic syndrome patients. The most frequent mutation was TET2, found in about 50% of the 11 patients. A mean patient age of around 70 +/- 6 years was recorded, and a diploid cytogenetic profile was observed most commonly.

The study at large found these results: Healthy control donors were not age-matched to MDS patients, which could have impacted the MDS versus healthy comparison. Responders more often showed novel clonotypes emerging, while non-responders displayed more contracted clonotypes after treatment. Possible recognition of novel MDS antigens by the shared GLIPH2 clusters was not confirmed, and experimental validation of that possible recognition is needed. Only about a dozen patients were analyzed, so the study cohort was small. No significant change in richness, rarefaction diversity or clonality was detected after hypomethylating agent treatment, either across all patients or within response groups.

T-cell subsets were not sorted, so the analysis was performed on bulk bone marrow. TCR beta CDR3 regions were immunosequenced from bone marrow of about 10 myelodysplastic syndrome patients before and after hypomethylating agent therapy. Each patient contributed a baseline bone marrow plus two to three bone marrows at different post-treatment timepoints for longitudinal repertoire tracking. Genomic DNA was extracted from whole bone marrow, and quality was checked by TapeStation, NanoDrop OneC and PicoGreen assays. The receptor was isolated from a human donor with myelodysplastic syndrome. The specimen was bone marrow, collected before or after starting hypomethylating agent treatment for myelodysplastic syndrome (not recorded which).

The CDR3 reads CASSPFAGPGGEQYF. In nucleotides, the sequence is TGTGCCAGCAGCCCTTTTGCGGGACCAGGAGGGGAGCAGTACTTC. The chain uses TRBV7-3 and TRBJ2-7; the D gene is perhaps TRBD2, on 6 matching bases. From the germline V gene, CDR1 is SGHTA and CDR2 is FQGTGA. Trimming at the junction amounts to 5 bases on V and 7 bases on J, and the germline ends lie 21 bases apart. From the cysteine up to the phenylalanine, the CDR3 has a length of 15 residues. The read is trimmed to its CDR3 DNA, 45 bases read in frame from base 1.